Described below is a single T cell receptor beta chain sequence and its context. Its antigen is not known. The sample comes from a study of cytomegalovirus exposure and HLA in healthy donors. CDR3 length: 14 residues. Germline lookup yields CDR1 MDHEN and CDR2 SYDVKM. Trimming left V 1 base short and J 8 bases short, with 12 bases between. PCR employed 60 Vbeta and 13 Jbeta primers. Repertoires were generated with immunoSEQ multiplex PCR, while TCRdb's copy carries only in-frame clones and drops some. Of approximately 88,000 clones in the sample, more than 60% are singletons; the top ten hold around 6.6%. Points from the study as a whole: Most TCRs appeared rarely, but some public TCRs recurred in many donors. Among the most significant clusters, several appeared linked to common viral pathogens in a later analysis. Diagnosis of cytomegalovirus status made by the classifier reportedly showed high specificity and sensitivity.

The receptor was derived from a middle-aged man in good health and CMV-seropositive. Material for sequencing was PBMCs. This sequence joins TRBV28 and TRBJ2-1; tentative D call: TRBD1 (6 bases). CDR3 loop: CASSLSNTGYEQFF. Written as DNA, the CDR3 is TGTGCCAGCAGTTTATCTAACACAGGGTATGAGCAGTTCTTC.